This TCR beta chain was identified in a study of blood T cell repertoires in COVID-19. About the study: COVID-19 samples collected from the United States, Italy and Spain covered acute and convalescent phases. Sample material is recorded as cDNA or gDNA derived from T cells, B-cell-depleted T cells, or PBMCs.

In the original analysis: Amplification with reference gene primers provided the estimates of nucleated cell counts. Only in-frame clones appear in the TCRdb table, and some are missing; sequencing was by immunoSEQ multiplex PCR. The DNA gave D and trimming, while V, J and clone size come from that table. Here the sample spans roughly 110,000 clones, 84% being singletons. The CDR3 sequence is 13 residues long. V gave up 5 bases and J gave up 13 bases, with 15 bases separating them. Germline V gene data show CDR1 as SGHVS and CDR2 as FQNEAQ. This receptor was taken from a human donor in a cohort sampled during active COVID-19. The chain has TRBV7-8 and TRBJ1-6; D is undetermined. The sequenced sample was peripheral blood. The CDR3 region has the DNA TGTGCCAGCAGCCTTTGGAGCGGGTTTCCCCTCCACTTT. Residues: CASSLWSGFPLHF.